This entry describes one TCR beta chain. Its antigen remains unknown. TRB cDNA libraries were made by UMI-labeled 5' RACE. No DNA is given; TCRdb re-called the 5' RACE reads and lists each CDR3 protein once. The sample holds some 40,000 distinct CDR3 sequences. Germline CDR1 reads MNHEY; CDR2 reads SVGEGT. The CDR3 contains 17 residues. This sample is drawn from a study of CXCR3-negative and CXCR3-positive naive CD8 T cells. Across the study: The total count of TRB reads reached around 130 million, and each library contributed about 1.5 +/- 0.3 million.

Regarding the study as a whole: Naive subsets were similarly diverse, while memory CD8+ repertoires were much less diverse.

Every CD8+ subset sample held more than 250,000 flow-sorted cells, done in triplicate. This receptor was obtained from a human donor in good health. Some clones in this sample may be carry-over from other donors' samples. The source material was memory CD8+ T cells from blood. The chain recombines TRBV6-2 or TRBV6-3 with TRBJ2-3; the D call from TCRdb, TRBD2, cannot be confirmed without DNA. The CDR3 spells CASRPRPGLAVTDTQYF.